This TCR beta chain was identified during a study of CD8 T cells in ankylosing spondylitis. In germline, CDR1 is DFQATT, CDR2 SNEGSKA (reference sequence). Trimming shortened V by 5 bases and J by 3 bases, and 15 bases separated the two germline ends. The CDR3 totals 14 residues. Quantitative 5'-RACE with molecular barcodes produced the TCR beta libraries. MiXCR was run by TCRdb on the 5' RACE reads, yielding one entry per CDR3 protein. The data contain roughly 250,000 distinct CDR3 sequences, around 7.8% of them singletons. Overall study findings and caveats: Researchers reportedly found disease-linked clones significantly enriched in matched ankylosing spondylitis synovial fluid. A number of the motif variants had already been described in reactive arthritis synovial fluid and blood. It appeared that ankylosing spondylitis blood was characterized by a TCR beta motif of fewer than 10 highly homologous variants.

This clonotype was observed many times. Its antigen is unidentified. The material sequenced was blood, either unsorted or a sorted T cell fraction (not recorded which). This sequence was found in a male donor with ankylosing spondylitis or in good health (not recorded which). The chain couples TRBV20-1 to TRBJ2-3; a weak D match, TRBD2 (6 bases). CDR3 loop: CSARRRGTTDTQYF. CDR3 nucleotides: TGCAGTGCTCGCCGTCGGGGGACGACAGATACGCAGTATTTT.